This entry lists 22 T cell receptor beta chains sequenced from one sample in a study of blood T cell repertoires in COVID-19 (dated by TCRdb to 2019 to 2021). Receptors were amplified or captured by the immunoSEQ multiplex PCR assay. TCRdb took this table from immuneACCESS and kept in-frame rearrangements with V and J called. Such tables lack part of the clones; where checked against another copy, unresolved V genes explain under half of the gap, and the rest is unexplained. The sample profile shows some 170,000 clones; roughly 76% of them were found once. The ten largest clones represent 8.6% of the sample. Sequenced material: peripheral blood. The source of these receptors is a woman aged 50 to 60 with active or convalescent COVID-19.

CDR3 amino acids: CASSLDRPLAGVLGYNEQFF. The CDR3 DNA follows: TGTGCCAGCAGCTTAGATCGTCCACTAGCGGGCGTTTTAGGCTACAATGAGCAGTTCTTC. This chain uses TRBV11-2 with TRBJ2-1; 9 bases match TRBD2. The V segment lost 0 bases and the J segment 3 bases; nucleotides outside the gene matches: 15. The CDR3 is made up of 20 amino acids. The germline V gene has CDR1 SGHAT and CDR2 FQNNGV.

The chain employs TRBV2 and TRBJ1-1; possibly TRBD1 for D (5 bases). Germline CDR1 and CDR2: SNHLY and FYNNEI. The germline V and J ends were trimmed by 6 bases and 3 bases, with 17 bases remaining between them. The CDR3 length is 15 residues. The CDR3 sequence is CASSAIRGRDTEAFF. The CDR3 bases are TGTGCCAGCAGCGCCATAAGGGGCCGTGACACTGAAGCTTTCTTT.

The CDR3 here is CASSDPRDRGPYSNQPQHF. The CDR3 DNA reads as TGTGCCAGCAGTGACCCCCGGGACAGGGGCCCTTATAGCAATCAGCCCCAGCATTTT. The chain carries TRBV2 and TRBJ1-5, with 10 positions matching TRBD1. Germline V lookup: CDR1 SNHLY, CDR2 FYNNEI. J was trimmed by 0 bases and V by 3 bases; bases with no gene match: 11. This CDR3 comprises 19 residues.

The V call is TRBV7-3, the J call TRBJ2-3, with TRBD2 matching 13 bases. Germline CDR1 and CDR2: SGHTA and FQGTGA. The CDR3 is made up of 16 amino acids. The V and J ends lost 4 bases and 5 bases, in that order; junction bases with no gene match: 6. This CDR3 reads CASSSTSGGARDTQYF. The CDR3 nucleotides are TGTGCCAGCAGCTCAACTAGCGGGGGGGCGAGAGATACGCAGTATTTT.

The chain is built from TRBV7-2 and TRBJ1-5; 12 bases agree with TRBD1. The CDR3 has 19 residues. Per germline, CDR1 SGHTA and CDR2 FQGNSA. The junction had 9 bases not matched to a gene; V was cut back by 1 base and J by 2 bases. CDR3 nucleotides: TGTGCCAGCAGCTTAGTTGGGACAGGGGGCATAAAGGGCAATCAGCCCCAGCATTTT. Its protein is CASSLVGTGGIKGNQPQHF.

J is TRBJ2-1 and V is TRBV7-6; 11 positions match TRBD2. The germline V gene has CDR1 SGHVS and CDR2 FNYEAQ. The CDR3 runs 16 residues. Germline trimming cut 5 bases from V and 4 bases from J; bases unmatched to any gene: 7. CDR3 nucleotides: TGTGCCAGCAGCGTCACTAGCGGGAGCGGGTACAATGAGCAGTTCTTC. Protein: CASSVTSGSGYNEQFF. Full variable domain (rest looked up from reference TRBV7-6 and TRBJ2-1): GAGVSQSPRYKVTKRGQDVALRCDPISGHVSLYWYRQALGQGPEFLTYFNYEAQQDKSGLPNDRFSAERPEGSISTLTIQRTEQRDSAMYRCASSVTSGSGYNEQFFGPGTRLTVL.

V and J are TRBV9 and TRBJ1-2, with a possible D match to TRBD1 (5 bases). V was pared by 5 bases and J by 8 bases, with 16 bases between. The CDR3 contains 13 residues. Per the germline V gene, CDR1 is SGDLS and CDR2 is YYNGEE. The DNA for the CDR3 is TGTGCCAGCAGGGGGGGTCTAAGGGACGGCTACACCTTC. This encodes CASRGGLRDGYTF.

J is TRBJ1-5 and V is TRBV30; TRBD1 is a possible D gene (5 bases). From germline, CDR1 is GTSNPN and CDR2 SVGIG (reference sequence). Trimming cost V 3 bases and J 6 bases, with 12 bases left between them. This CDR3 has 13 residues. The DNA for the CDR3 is TGTGCCTGGAGCCAGGGATTTGGTCAGCCCCAGCATTTT. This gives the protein CAWSQGFGQPQHF.

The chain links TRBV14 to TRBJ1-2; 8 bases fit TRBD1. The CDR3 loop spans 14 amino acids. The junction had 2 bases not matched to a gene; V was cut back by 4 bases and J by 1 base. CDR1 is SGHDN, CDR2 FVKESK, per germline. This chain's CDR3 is CASSPQGVNYGYTF. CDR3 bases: TGTGCCAGCAGCCCACAGGGGGTTAACTATGGCTACACCTTC.

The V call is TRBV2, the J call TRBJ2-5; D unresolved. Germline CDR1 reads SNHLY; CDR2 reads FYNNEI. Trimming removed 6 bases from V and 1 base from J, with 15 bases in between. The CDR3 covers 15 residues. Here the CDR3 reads CASRKAVAAQETQYF. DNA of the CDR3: TGTGCCAGCAGGAAGGCTGTCGCGGCCCAAGAGACCCAGTACTTC. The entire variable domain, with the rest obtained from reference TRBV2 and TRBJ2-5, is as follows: EPEVTQTPSHQVTQMGQEVILRCVPISNHLYFYWYRQILGQKVEFLVSFYNNEISEKSEIFDDQFSVERPDGSNFTLKIRSTKLEDSAMYFCASRKAVAAQETQYFGPGTRLLVL.

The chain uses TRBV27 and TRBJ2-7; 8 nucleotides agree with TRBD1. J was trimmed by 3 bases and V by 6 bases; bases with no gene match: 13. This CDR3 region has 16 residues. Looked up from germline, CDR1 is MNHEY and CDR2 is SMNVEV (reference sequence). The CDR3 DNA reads TGTGCCAGCAGCCGAAGAGGTGACAGGGGACGCTACGAGCAGTACTTC. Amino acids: CASSRRGDRGRYEQYF.

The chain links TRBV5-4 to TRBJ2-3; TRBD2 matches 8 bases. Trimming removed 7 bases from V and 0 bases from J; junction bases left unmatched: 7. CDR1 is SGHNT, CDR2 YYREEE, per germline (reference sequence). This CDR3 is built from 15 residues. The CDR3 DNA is TGTGCCAGCGGCACTGAGCGGGGGAGCACAGATACGCAGTATTTT. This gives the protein CASGTERGSTDTQYF.

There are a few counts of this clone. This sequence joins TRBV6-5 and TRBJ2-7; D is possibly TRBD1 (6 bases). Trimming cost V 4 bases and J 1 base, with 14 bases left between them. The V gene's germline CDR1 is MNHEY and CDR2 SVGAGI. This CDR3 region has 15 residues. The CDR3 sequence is CASSSPSTGSYEQYF. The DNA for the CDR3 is TGTGCCAGCAGTTCCCCCTCGACAGGTTCCTACGAGCAGTACTTC.

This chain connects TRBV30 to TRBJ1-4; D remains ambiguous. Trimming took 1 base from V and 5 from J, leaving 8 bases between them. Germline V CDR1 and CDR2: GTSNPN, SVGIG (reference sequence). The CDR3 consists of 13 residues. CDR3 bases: TGTGCCTGGAGTGCACAGTTAAATGAAAAACTGTTTTTT. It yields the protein CAWSAQLNEKLFF. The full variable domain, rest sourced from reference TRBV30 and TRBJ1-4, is SQTIHQWPATLVQPVGSPLSLECTVEGTSNPNLYWYRQAAGRGLQLLFYSVGIGQISSEVPQNLSASRPQDRQFILSSKKLLLSDSGFYLCAWSAQLNEKLFFGSGTQLSVL.

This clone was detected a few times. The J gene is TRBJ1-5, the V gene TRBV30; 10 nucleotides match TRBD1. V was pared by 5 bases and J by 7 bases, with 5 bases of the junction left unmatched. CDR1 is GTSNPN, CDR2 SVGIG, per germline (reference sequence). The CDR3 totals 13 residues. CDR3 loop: CAWAGTGDQPQHF. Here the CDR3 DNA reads TGTGCCTGGGCCGGGACAGGGGACCAGCCCCAGCATTTT.

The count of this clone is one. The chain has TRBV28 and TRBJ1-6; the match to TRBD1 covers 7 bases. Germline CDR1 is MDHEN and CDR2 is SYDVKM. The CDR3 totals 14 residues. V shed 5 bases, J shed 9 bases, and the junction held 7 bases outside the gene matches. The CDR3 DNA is TGTGCCAGCAGTGACAGGGATAGGGTTTCACCCCTCCACTTT. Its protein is CASSDRDRVSPLHF.

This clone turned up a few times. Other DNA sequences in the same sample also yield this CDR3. The CDR3 region is CASSVVPGTNTGELFF. In nucleotides, the CDR3 is TGTGCCAGCAGCGTAGTACCCGGTACGAACACCGGGGAGCTGTTTTTT. The chain uses TRBV9 and TRBJ2-2, with no clear D. CDR1 SGDLS and CDR2 YYNGEE come from the germline V gene. The CDR3 extends over 16 amino acids. V lost 0 bases and J lost 0, with 9 bases in between.

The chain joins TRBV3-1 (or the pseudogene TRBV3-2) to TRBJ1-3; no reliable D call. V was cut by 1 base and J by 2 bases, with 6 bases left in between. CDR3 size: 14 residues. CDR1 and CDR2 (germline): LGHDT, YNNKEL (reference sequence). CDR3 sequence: CASSQGVAGNTIYF. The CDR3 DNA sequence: TGTGCCAGCAGCCAAGGAGTTGCTGGAAACACCATATATTTT.

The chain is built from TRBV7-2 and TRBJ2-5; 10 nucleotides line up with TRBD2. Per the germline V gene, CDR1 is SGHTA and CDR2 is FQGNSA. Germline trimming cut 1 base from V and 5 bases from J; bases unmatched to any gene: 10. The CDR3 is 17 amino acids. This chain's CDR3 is CASSLGVAGGWSETQYF. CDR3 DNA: TGTGCCAGCAGCTTAGGAGTAGCGGGAGGCTGGAGTGAGACCCAGTACTTC.

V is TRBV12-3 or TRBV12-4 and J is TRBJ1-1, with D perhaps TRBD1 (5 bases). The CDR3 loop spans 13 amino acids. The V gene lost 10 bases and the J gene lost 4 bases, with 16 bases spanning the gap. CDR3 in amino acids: CATRLPGGTEAFF. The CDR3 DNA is TGTGCCACCCGGCTCCCGGGGGGCACTGAAGCTTTCTTT.

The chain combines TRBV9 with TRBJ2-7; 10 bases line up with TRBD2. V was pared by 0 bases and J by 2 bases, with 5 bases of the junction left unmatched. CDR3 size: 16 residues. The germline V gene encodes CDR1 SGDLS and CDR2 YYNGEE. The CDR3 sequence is CASSVAPGTSAYEQYF. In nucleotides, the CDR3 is TGTGCCAGCAGCGTAGCCCCCGGGACTAGCGCCTACGAGCAGTACTTC.

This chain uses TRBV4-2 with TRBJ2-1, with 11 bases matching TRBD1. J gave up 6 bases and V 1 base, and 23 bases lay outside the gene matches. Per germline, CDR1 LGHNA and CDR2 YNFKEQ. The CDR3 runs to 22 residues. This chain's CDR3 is CASSQGINSGTGGAWGPNEQFF. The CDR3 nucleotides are TGTGCCAGCAGCCAAGGAATCAATAGCGGGACAGGGGGAGCATGGGGTCCCAATGAGCAGTTCTTC.